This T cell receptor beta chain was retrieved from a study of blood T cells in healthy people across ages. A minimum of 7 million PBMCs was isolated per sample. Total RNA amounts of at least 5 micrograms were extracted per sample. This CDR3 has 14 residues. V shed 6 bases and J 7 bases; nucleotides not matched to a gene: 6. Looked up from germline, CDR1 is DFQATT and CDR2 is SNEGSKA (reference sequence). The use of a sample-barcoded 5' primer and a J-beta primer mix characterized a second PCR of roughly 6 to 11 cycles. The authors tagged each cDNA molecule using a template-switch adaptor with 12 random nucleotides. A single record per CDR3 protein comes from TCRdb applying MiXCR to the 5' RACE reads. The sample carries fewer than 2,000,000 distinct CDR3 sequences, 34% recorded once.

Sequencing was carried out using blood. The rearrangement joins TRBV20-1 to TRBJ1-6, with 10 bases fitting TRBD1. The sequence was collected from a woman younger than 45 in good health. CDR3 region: CSAEPGQGNSPLHF. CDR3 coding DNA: TGCAGTGCAGAACCGGGACAGGGGAATTCACCCCTCCACTTT.